This T cell receptor beta chain was observed in a study of CD8 T cells in ankylosing spondylitis. Notes on the study in general: Earlier studies detected some motif variants in reactive arthritis synovial fluid and blood. Characteristic, it appeared, of ankylosing spondylitis blood was a TCR beta motif of seven or eight highly homologous variants. Disease-associated clones were reportedly significantly overrepresented in matched ankylosing spondylitis synovial fluid.

As the method for making TCR beta libraries, quantitative 5'-RACE with molecular barcodes was used. TCRdb processed the 5' RACE reads anew with MiXCR; each CDR3 protein has one entry. The sample records 400,000 or so distinct CDR3 sequences, roughly 26% being singletons. This clonotype was recorded a few times. Its antigen is still unknown. From germline, CDR1 is ENHRY and CDR2 SYGVKD. This CDR3 spans 18 amino acids. J was trimmed by 3 bases and V by 3 bases; bases with no gene match: 10. Source material: blood, either unsorted or a sorted T cell fraction (not recorded which). The rearrangement uses TRBV10-3 and TRBJ1-5; 11 bases agree with TRBD1. The sequence derives from a male donor with ankylosing spondylitis. CDR3 DNA: TGTGCCATCAGTGAAACACCCCTGGGACAGGGGGACAATCAGCCCCAGCATTTT. This gives the protein CAISETPLGQGDNQPQHF.